The 8 T cell receptor beta chains reported below all come from one sample, sequenced in a study of graft-versus-host responses after intestinal transplantation. These receptors are not linked to any known antigen. Method: immunoSEQ multiplex PCR; TCRdb's copy keeps in-frame clones and lacks some. The sample records 45,000 to 60,000 clones, around nine tenths being singletons. The specimen comprised unstimulated CD4+ T cells sorted from spleen or lymph node cells, sampled before transplant. The receptors derive from a human donor who was the organ donor for an intestinal transplant.

Comment on this clone: At the DNA level, this CDR3 is encoded by other sequences in the same sample as well. The V and J genes are TRBV6-5 and TRBJ1-2, with D unresolved. V lost 2 bases and J lost 0, with 4 bases in between. The length of the CDR3 is 13 residues. Looked up from germline, CDR1 is MNHEY and CDR2 is SVGAGI. The CDR3 reads CASSYRANYGYTF. Here the CDR3 DNA reads TGTGCCAGCAGTTACCGAGCTAACTATGGCTACACCTTC.

The chain has TRBV30 and TRBJ2-1; tentatively, D is TRBD1 or TRBD2 (6 bases each). The CDR3 contains 11 residues. Germline lookup yields CDR1 GTSNPN and CDR2 SVGIG (reference sequence). CDR3 loop: CSSQGGNEQFF. For the CDR3, the DNA is TGTTCCTCTCAAGGGGGGAATGAGCAGTTCTTC.

CDR3 DNA: TGCGCCAGCTCGGACAGGGCGGCCACAGATACGCAGTATTTT. This translates into CASSDRAATDTQYF. The gene calls are TRBV5-1 and TRBJ2-3; TRBD1 agrees at 8 bases. Looked up from germline, CDR1 is SGHRS and CDR2 is YFSETQ. The CDR3 is 14 residues long. J was trimmed by 2 bases and V by 7 bases; bases with no gene match: 6. Based on the CDR3 plus reference TRBV5-1 and TRBJ2-3, the full variable domain is KAGVTQTPRYLIKTRGQQVTLSCSPISGHRSVSWYQQTPGQGLQFLFEYFSETQRNKGNFPGRFSGRQFSNSRSEMNVSTLELGDSALYLCASSDRAATDTQYFGPGTRLTVL.

The rearrangement links TRBV6-1 to TRBJ1-1; D remains ambiguous. Trimming shortened V by 5 bases and J by 1 base, and 11 bases separated the two germline ends. There are 14 residues in the CDR3. The germline V gene encodes CDR1 MNHNS and CDR2 SASEGT. The CDR3 reads CASSPREANTEAFF. The CDR3 DNA reads TGTGCCAGCAGTCCTCGGGAAGCGAACACTGAAGCTTTCTTT.

The gene calls are TRBV5-4 and TRBJ2-5, with unresolved D. The V gene's germline CDR1 is SGHNT and CDR2 YYREEE (reference sequence). The CDR3 runs to 11 residues. The V end lost 1 base, the J end lost 4 bases, and 2 bases lay between the germline ends. The CDR3 DNA follows: TGTGCCAGCAGCTTGCGAGAGACCCAGTACTTC. It yields the protein CASSLRETQYF. Supplemented by reference TRBV5-4 and TRBJ2-5, the full variable domain reads ETGVTQSPTHLIKTRGQQVTLRCSSQSGHNTVSWYQQALGQGPQFIFQYYREEENGRGNFPPRFSGLQFPNYSSELNVNALELDDSALYLCASSLRETQYFGPGTRLLVL.

This chain uses TRBV7-3 with TRBJ2-1, with D perhaps matching TRBD2 (5 bases). Trimming shortened V by 1 base and J by 4 bases, and 14 bases separated the two germline ends. CDR3 length: 16 residues. Germline CDR1 SGHTA, CDR2 FQGTGA. CDR3 bases: TGTGCCAGCAGCTTAAAGGGTCTAGCCCCGTACAATGAGCAGTTCTTC. Translated, it gives CASSLKGLAPYNEQFF. The entire variable domain, with the rest obtained from reference TRBV7-3 and TRBJ2-1, is as follows: GAGVSQTPSNKVTEKGKYVELRCDPISGHTALYWYRQSLGQGPEFLIYFQGTGAADDSGLPNDRFFAVRPEGSVSTLKIQRTERGDSAVYLCASSLKGLAPYNEQFFGPGTRLTVL.

The chain uses TRBV7-9 and TRBJ1-1; tentatively, D is TRBD1 (5 bases). CDR1 and CDR2 from the germline V gene are SEHNR and FQNEAQ (reference sequence). V dropped 5 bases and J dropped 1 base, with 11 bases sitting between them. The CDR3 consists of 14 residues. CDR3 coding DNA: TGTGCCAGCAGCCCGGGACCCCCGAACACTGAAGCTTTCTTT. Protein: CASSPGPPNTEAFF.

This clone was detected once. The chain links TRBV23-1 to TRBJ2-1, with 14 bases matching TRBD2. TRBV23-1 is reported as an ORF; its role is uncertain. The trim removed 7 bases at V and 10 bases at J, leaving 9 bases unmatched. This CDR3 region has 15 residues. The CDR3, as DNA: TGCGCCAGCATCATAGAGGGACTAGCGGGAGAAGAGCAGTTCTTC. Protein sequence: CASIIEGLAGEEQFF.